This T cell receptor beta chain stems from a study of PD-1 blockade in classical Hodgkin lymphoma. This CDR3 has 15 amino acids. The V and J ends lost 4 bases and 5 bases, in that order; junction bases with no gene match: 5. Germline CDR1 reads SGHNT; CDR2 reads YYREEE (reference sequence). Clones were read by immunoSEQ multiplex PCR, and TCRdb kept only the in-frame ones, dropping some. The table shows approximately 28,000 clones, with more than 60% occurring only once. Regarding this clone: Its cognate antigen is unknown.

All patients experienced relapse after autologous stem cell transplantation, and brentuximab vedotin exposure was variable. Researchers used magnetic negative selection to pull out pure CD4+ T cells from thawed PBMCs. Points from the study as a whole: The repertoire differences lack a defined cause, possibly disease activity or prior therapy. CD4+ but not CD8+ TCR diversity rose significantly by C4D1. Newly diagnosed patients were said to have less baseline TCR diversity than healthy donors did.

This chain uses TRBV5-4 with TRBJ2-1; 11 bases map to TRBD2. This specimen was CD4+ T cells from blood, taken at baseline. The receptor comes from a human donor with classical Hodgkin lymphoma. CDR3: CASSHSGGANNEQFF. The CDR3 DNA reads TGTGCCAGCAGCCATAGCGGGGGGGCTAACAATGAGCAGTTCTTC.